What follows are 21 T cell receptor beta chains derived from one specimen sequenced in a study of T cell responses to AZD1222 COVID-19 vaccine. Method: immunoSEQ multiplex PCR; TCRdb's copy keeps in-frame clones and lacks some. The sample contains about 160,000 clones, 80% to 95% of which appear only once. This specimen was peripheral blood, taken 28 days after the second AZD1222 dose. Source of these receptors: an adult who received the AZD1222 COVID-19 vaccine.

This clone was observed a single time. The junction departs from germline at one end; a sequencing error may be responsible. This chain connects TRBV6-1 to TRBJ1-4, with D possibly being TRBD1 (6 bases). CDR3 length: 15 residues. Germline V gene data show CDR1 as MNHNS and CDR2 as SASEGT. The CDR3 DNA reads TGTGCCAGCAGGGAAGACAGGAGAGCTAATGAAAAACTGTTTTTT. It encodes CASREDRRANEKLFF.

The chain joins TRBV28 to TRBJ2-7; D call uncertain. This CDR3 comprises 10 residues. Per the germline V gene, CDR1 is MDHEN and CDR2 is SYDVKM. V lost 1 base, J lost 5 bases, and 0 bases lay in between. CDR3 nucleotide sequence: TGTGCCAGCAGTTTATACGAGCAGTACTTC. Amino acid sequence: CASSLYEQYF. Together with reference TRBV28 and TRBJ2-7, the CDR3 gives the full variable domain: DVKVTQSSRYLVKRTGEKVFLECVQDMDHENMFWYRQDPGLGLRLIYFSYDVKMKEKGDIPEGYSVSREKKERFSLILESASTNQTSMYLCASSLYEQYFGPGTRLTVT.

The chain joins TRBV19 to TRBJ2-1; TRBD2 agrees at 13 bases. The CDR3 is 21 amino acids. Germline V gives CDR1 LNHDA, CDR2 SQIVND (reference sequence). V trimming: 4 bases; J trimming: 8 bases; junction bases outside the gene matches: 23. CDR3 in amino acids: CASSKRLAGGPSLSYSHEQFF. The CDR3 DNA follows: TGTGCCAGTAGTAAACGACTAGCGGGAGGCCCCTCCCTCTCCTACTCCCATGAGCAGTTCTTC.

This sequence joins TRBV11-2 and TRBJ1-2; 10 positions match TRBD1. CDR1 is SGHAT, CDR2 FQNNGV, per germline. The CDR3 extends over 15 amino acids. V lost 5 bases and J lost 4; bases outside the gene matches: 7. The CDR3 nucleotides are TGTGCCAGCAGCCAGGGACAGGGGTCCTTCTATGGCTACACCTTC. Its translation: CASSQGQGSFYGYTF.

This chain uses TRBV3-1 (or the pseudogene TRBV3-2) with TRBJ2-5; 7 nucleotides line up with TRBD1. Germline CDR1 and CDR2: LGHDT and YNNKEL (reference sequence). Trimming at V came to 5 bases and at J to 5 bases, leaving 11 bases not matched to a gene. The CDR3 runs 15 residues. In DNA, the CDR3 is TGTGCCAGCAGCACCCGGACAGGCCCCCGGGAGACCCAGTACTTC. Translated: CASSTRTGPRETQYF.

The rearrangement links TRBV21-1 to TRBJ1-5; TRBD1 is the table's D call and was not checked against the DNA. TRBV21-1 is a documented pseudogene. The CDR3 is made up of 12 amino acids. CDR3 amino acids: CASTYRGQPQHF. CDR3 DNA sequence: TGTGCCAGCACCTACAGGGGACAGCCCCAGCATTTT.

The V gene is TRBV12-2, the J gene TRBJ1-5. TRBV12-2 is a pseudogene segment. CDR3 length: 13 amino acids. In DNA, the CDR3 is TGTGCAAGTCGCTTAGCGCATGGTCAGCCCCAGCATTTT. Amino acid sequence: CASRLAHGQPQHF.

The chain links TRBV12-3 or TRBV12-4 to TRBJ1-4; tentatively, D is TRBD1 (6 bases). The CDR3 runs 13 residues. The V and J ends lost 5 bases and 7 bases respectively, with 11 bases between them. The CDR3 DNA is TGTGCCAGCAGTCTTGAGGGGGGTGAAAAACTGTTTTTT. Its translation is CASSLEGGEKLFF.

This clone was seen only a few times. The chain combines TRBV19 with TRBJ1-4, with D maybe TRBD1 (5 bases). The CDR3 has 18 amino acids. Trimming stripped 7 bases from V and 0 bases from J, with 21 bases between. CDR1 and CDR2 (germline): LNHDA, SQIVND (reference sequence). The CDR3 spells CASTLVYGHPATNEKLFF. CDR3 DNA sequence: TGTGCCAGTACCCTAGTTTACGGACACCCTGCAACTAATGAAAAACTGTTTTTT.

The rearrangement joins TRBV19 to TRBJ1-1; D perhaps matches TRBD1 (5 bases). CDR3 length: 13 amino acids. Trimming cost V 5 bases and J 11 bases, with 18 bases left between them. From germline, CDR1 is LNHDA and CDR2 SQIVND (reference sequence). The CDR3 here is CASSHRWGTGAFF. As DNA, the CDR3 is TGTGCCAGTAGTCATCGGTGGGGGACTGGGGCTTTCTTT. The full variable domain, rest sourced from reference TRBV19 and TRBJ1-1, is DGGITQSPKYLFRKEGQNVTLSCEQNLNHDAMYWYRQDPGQGLRLIYYSQIVNDFQKGDIAEGYSVSREKKESFPLTVTSAQKNPTAFYLCASSHRWGTGAFFGQGTRLTVV.

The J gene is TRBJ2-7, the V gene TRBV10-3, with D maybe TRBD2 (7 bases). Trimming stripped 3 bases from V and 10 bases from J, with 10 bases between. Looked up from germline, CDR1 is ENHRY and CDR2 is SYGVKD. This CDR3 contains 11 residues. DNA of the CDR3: TGTGCCATCAGTGAAGGGGGGGTACAGTACTTC. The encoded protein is CAISEGGVQYF.

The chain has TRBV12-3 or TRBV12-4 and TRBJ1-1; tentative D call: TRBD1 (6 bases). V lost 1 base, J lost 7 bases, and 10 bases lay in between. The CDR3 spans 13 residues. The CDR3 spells CASSLVETGEAFF. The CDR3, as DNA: TGTGCCAGCAGTTTAGTCGAGACAGGTGAAGCTTTCTTT.

The CDR3 spells CAWSVNGGREQYF. DNA for the CDR3: TGTGCCTGGAGTGTAAACGGGGGGAGGGAGCAGTACTTC. This sequence joins TRBV30 and TRBJ2-7; 7 bases are a match to TRBD2. The CDR3 sequence is 13 residues long. V lost 0 bases, J lost 7 bases, and 6 bases stayed unmatched. The germline V gene has CDR1 GTSNPN and CDR2 SVGIG (reference sequence).

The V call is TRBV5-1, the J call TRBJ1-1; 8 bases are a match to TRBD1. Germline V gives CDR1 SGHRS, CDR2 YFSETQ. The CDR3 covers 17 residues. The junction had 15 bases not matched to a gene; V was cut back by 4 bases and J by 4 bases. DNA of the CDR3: TGCGCCAGCAGCCCCCCCAGGACAGGGACTCTCGGCACTGAAGCTTTCTTT. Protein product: CASSPPRTGTLGTEAFF.

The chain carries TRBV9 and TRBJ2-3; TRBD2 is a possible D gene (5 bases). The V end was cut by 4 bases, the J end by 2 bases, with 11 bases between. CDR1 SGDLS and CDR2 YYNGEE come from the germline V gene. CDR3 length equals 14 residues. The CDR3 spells CASSFPGNTDTQYF. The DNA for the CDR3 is TGTGCCAGCAGCTTCCCCGGGAACACAGATACGCAGTATTTT.

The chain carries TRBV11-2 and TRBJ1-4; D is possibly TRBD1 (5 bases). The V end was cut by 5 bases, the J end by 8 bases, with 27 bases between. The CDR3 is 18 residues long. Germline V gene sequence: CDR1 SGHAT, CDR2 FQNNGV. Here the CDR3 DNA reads TGTGCCAGCAGCCTCGGGTCTCACGGGGCGTTGGGGTCAGAAAAACTGTTTTTT. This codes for CASSLGSHGALGSEKLFF. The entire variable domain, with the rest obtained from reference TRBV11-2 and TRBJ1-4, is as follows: EAGVAQSPRYKIIEKRQSVAFWCNPISGHATLYWYQQILGQGPKLLIQFQNNGVVDDSQLPKDRFSAERLKGVDSTLKIQPAKLEDSAVYLCASSLGSHGALGSEKLFFGSGTQLSVL.

The CDR3 nucleotides read TGCGCCAGCAGCCAAGCCCCTAGCGGGAGGCTCGGTGAGCAGTTCTTC. It encodes CASSQAPSGRLGEQFF. The chain has TRBV4-1 and TRBJ2-1; TRBD2 matches 11 bases. Germline trimming cut 1 base from V and 9 bases from J; bases unmatched to any gene: 8. The germline V gene has CDR1 MGHRA and CDR2 YSYEKL. There are 16 residues in the CDR3.

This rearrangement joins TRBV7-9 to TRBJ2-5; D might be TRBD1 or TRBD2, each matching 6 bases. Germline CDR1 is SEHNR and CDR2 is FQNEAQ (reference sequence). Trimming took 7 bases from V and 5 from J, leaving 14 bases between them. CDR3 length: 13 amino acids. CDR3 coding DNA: TGTGCCAGCACCTTCGTAGGGGGGGAGACCCAGTACTTC. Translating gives CASTFVGGETQYF.

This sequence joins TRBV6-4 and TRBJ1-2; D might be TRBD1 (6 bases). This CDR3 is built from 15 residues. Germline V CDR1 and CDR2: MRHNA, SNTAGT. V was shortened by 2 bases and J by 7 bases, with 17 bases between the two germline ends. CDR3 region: CASSDLTGGVGGYTF. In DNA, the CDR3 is TGTGCCAGCAGTGACCTGACAGGTGGAGTCGGTGGCTACACCTTC.

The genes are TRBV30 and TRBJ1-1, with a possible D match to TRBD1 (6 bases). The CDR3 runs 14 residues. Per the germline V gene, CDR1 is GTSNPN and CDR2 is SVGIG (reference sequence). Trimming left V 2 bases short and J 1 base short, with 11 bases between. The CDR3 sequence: CAWSLNRANTEAFF. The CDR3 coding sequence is TGTGCCTGGAGTCTGAACAGGGCGAACACTGAAGCTTTCTTT.

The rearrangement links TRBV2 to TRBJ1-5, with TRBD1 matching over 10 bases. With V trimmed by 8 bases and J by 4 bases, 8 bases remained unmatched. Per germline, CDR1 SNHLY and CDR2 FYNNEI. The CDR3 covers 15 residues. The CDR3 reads CASGRTDRGNQPQHF. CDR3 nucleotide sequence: TGTGCCAGCGGACGGACGGACAGGGGGAATCAGCCCCAGCATTTT.